Listed below are T cell receptor beta chains from one sample, sequenced in a study of Graves' ophthalmopathy and Graves' hyperthyroidism. In TCRdb, the multiplex PCR reads were re-called with MiXCR into one record per CDR3 protein. Of about 390,000 distinct CDR3 sequences listed, over 15% are singletons. What was sequenced was peripheral blood. The receptors come from a woman aged 18-29 years with stable Graves' hyperthyroidism. The CDR3 runs from the conserved cysteine through the conserved F or W. Each record gives: CDR3 protein, CDR3 DNA, clone size, V gene, D gene, J gene. The D gene is left open where the match is weak. Not all rows give a size; the values are once, few, many and, for expanded clones, a class.

CASSLEEFLFHQPQHF | TGTGCCAGCAGCTTGGAGGAGTTTCTATTTCATCAGCCCCAGCATTTT | - | TRBV5-6 | - | TRBJ1-5
CASSIAGSTGIKYF | TGTGCCAGTAGTATTGCGGGGTCTACGGGCATTAAGTACTTC | - | TRBV19 | - | TRBJ2-4
CASRSEVIAEAFF | TGTGCCAGCAGATCTGAGGTGATTGCTGAAGCTTTCTTT | many | TRBV6-2/TRBV6-3 | - | TRBJ1-1
CASSLTGRRNQPQHF | TGTGCCAGCAGCTTGACAGGGAGACGCAATCAGCCCCAGCATTTT | many | TRBV7-8 | TRBD1 | TRBJ1-5
CSVERQGRGYGYTF | TGCAGCGTTGAGCGACAGGGGCGAGGCTATGGCTACACCTTC | many | TRBV29-1 | TRBD1 | TRBJ1-2
CASRVTSGGAETQYF | TGTGCCAGCAGAGTGACTAGTGGCGGGGCAGAGACCCAGTACTTC | few | TRBV6-1 | - | TRBJ2-5
CASSEGWTGVYEQYF | TGTGCCAGCAGTGAAGGGTGGACAGGGGTCTACGAGCAGTACTTC | - | TRBV6-1 | TRBD1 | TRBJ2-7
CASSPRQGIAYEQYF | TGTGCCAGCAGTCCCCGTCAGGGCATCGCCTACGAGCAGTACTTC | many | TRBV27 | - | TRBJ2-7
CSARSGTYNSPLHF | TGCAGTGCTAGATCGGGGACCTATAATTCACCCCTCCACTTT | few | TRBV20-1 | - | TRBJ1-6
CSAQISGNTEAFF | TGCAGCGCCCAGATATCAGGGAACACTGAAGCTTTCTTT | - | TRBV29-1 | - | TRBJ1-1
CSASVGQGGQYF | TGCAGTGCTAGTGTGGGCCAGGGTGGGCAGTACTTC | many | TRBV20-1 | - | TRBJ2-7
CASGKQGARGYSPLHF | TGTGCCAGCGGCAAACAGGGGGCAAGAGGTTATTCACCCCTCCACTTT | once | TRBV12-3/TRBV12-4 | TRBD1 | TRBJ1-6
CAISEGLADQETQYF | TGTGCCATCAGTGAGGGACTAGCAGATCAAGAGACCCAGTACTTC | - | TRBV10-3 | TRBD2 | TRBJ2-5
CASSQSGTFSYEQYF | TGTGCCAGCAGCCAGAGCGGGACATTCTCCTACGAGCAGTACTTC | many | TRBV6-2/TRBV6-3 | - | TRBJ2-7
CASSPGQGDSPLHF | TGTGCCAGCAGCCCCGGACAGGGGGATTCACCCCTCCACTTT | many | TRBV12-3/TRBV12-4 | TRBD1 | TRBJ1-6
CSVEVGATRELFF | TGCAGCGTTGAGGTTGGGGCGACAAGGGAGCTGTTTTTT | - | TRBV29-1 | - | TRBJ2-2
CASSLSIISLGQGQSQAFF | TGTGCCAGCAGTTTATCGATAATCTCATTGGGACAGGGGCAATCTCAAGCTTTCTTT | many | TRBV27 | TRBD1 | TRBJ1-1
CASSEPGVGQETQYF | TGTGCCAGCAGTGAACCAGGGGTCGGACAAGAGACCCAGTACTTC | many | TRBV6-1 | - | TRBJ2-5
CASSLRGTSYEQYF | TGTGCCAGCAGCTTGAGAGGGACGTCCTACGAGCAGTACTTC | - | TRBV11-3 | - | TRBJ2-7